This is a list of T cell receptor beta chains from one sample in a study of control samples from healthy donors and cancer patients. Here immunoSEQ multiplex PCR was the method, and the copy in TCRdb shows in-frame clones only, minus some. The sample has roughly 43,000 clones, over 75% seen once. The sample consisted of PBMCs. The source is a woman in her sixties with lung cancer. The CDR3 runs from the conserved cysteine through the conserved F or W. The order of the fields is J gene, D gene, clone size, V gene, CDR3 protein, CDR3 DNA. D genes are given only for firm matches. Expanded clones get a size class; other rows say once, few or many, or leave the size out.

>TRBJ1-1|TRBD1|NA|TRBV28
CASSSLDRDTEAFF
TGTGCCAGCAGTTCACTGGACAGGGACACTGAAGCTTTCTTT
>TRBJ2-1|NA|NA|TRBV24-1
CATSRPEANEQFF
TGTGCCACCTCCCGCCCAGAAGCCAATGAGCAGTTCTTC
>TRBJ2-5|NA|once|TRBV5-4
CASSQGQTQYF
TGTGCCAGCAGCCAAGGACAGACCCAGTACTTC
>TRBJ2-2|TRBD1|few|TRBV12-3/TRBV12-4
CATDIQGTGELFF
TGTGCCACCGATATACAGGGGACCGGGGAGCTGTTTTTT
>TRBJ2-2|TRBD2|NA|TRBV7-9
CASSNRLAGGPNSNTGELFF
TGTGCCAGCAGCAACCGACTAGCGGGAGGGCCGAATAGCAACACCGGGGAGCTGTTTTTT
>TRBJ2-7|TRBD2|NA|TRBV4-2
CASSQEVASGYYEQYF
TGTGCCAGCAGCCAAGAGGTGGCTAGCGGCTACTACGAGCAGTACTTC
>TRBJ2-7|NA|NA|TRBV7-6
CASSLASEVSSYEQYF
TGTGCCAGCAGCTTAGCGTCGGAGGTAAGCTCCTACGAGCAGTACTTC
>TRBJ2-1|TRBD2|NA|TRBV6-5
CASRESGANEQFF
TGTGCCAGCAGGGAGAGCGGGGCCAATGAGCAGTTCTTC
>TRBJ1-2|NA|NA|TRBV10-3
CAISEGQTRHGYTF
TGTGCCATCAGTGAAGGACAGACTAGGCATGGCTACACCTTC
>TRBJ1-1|NA|NA|TRBV5-6
CASSLGMLNTEAFF
TGTGCCAGCAGCTTGGGGATGTTGAACACTGAAGCTTTCTTT
>TRBJ1-1|NA|NA|TRBV5-1
CASSPGTQEGAFF
TGCGCCAGCAGCCCGGGGACGCAAGAGGGAGCTTTCTTT
>TRBJ2-1|NA|NA|TRBV9
CASSTPGNEQFF
TGTGCCAGCAGCACGCCAGGCAATGAGCAGTTCTTC
>TRBJ2-7|NA|NA|TRBV9
CASSPSGRSYEQYF
TGTGCCAGCAGCCCTTCAGGGCGCTCCTACGAGCAGTACTTC
>TRBJ2-1|TRBD2|NA|TRBV18
CASSPPTTSVVDEQFF
TGTGCCAGCTCACCACCGACGACTAGCGTAGTTGATGAGCAGTTCTTC
>TRBJ1-3|NA|NA|TRBV30
CAWRAGTLANTIYF
TGTGCCTGGAGGGCCGGGACCCTGGCCAACACCATATATTTT
>TRBJ2-2|TRBD1|NA|TRBV5-6
CASSFPGQGNTGELFF
TGTGCCAGCAGTTTCCCGGGACAGGGGAACACCGGGGAGCTGTTTTTT
>TRBJ2-5|TRBD2|NA|TRBV5-4
CASSSTSGNQETQYF
TGTGCCAGCAGTTCGACTAGCGGGAATCAAGAGACCCAGTACTTC
>TRBJ2-3|NA|NA|TRBV19
CASSTDSDTQYF
TGTGCCAGTAGTACGGACAGTGATACGCAGTATTTT
>TRBJ2-5|NA|NA|TRBV28
CASSLTQGQETQYF
TGTGCCAGCAGTTTGACGCAGGGCCAAGAGACCCAGTACTTC
>TRBJ2-1|NA|NA|TRBV6-5
CASSFGTLNEQFF
TGTGCCAGCAGTTTCGGGACACTGAATGAGCAGTTCTTC
>TRBJ2-5|TRBD2|NA|TRBV6-6
CASSYGSGRWEETQYF
TGTGCCAGCAGTTACGGGAGCGGGAGGTGGGAAGAGACCCAGTACTTC
>TRBJ2-7|NA|NA|TRBV5-5
CASSLIGYEQYF
TGTGCCAGCAGCTTGATTGGCTACGAGCAGTACTTC
>TRBJ2-7|NA|NA|TRBV5-7
CASSFEVYEQYF
TGTGCCAGCAGCTTTGAGGTTTACGAGCAGTACTTC
>TRBJ2-7|TRBD2|NA|TRBV7-2
CASSPTTGGREQYF
TGTGCCAGCAGCCCGACCACGGGGGGGAGAGAGCAGTACTTC
>TRBJ2-1|NA|NA|TRBV2
CASELNSYNEQFF
TGTGCCAGCGAATTAAACTCCTACAATGAGCAGTTCTTC
>TRBJ2-3|NA|few|TRBV27
CASAEKTSRRTQYF
TGTGCCAGCGCGGAGAAGACTAGTCGTCGTACGCAGTATTTT
>TRBJ2-5|TRBD2|once|TRBV9
CASSPSGGQETQYF
TGTGCCAGCAGCCCTTCGGGGGGCCAAGAGACCCAGTACTTC
>TRBJ2-1|NA|NA|TRBV7-2
CASSVDYNEQFF
TGTGCCAGCAGTGTCGACTACAATGAGCAGTTCTTC
>TRBJ1-5|NA|NA|TRBV19
CASSKTGGQPQHF
TGTGCCAGTAGTAAAACGGGGGGTCAGCCCCAGCATTTT
>TRBJ1-2|NA|NA|TRBV19
CASSSLTGYYGYTF
TGTGCCAGTAGTTCGTTGACCGGGTACTATGGCTACACCTTC
>TRBJ2-1|TRBD1|NA|TRBV28
CASSSGDRGNEQFF
TGTGCCAGCAGTTCCGGGGACAGGGGTAATGAGCAGTTCTTC
>TRBJ1-6|NA|NA|TRBV6-2/TRBV6-3
CASSSTYDAGYAYGSPLHF
TGTGCCAGCAGCTCTACGTATGACGCGGGATACGCTTATGGTTCACCCCTCCACTTT
>TRBJ1-1|NA|NA|TRBV5-1
CASSLSLGGVTEAFF
TGCGCCAGCAGTTTGTCTCTAGGGGGGGTGACTGAAGCTTTCTTT
>TRBJ1-2|NA|once|TRBV12-3/TRBV12-4
CASSGGTDYGYTF
TGTGCCAGCAGTGGGGGGACGGACTATGGCTACACCTTC
>TRBJ2-2|NA|NA|TRBV19
CASRPPGHSNTGELFF
TGTGCCAGTAGGCCCCCGGGACATTCGAACACCGGGGAGCTGTTTTTT
>TRBJ2-1|NA|NA|TRBV24-1
CATSDFGSLAYNEQFF
TGTGCCACCAGTGATTTTGGCAGTTTAGCTTACAATGAGCAGTTCTTC
>TRBJ2-1|NA|once|TRBV30
CAWSAYNEQFF
TGTGCCTGGAGTGCCTACAATGAGCAGTTCTTC
>TRBJ2-5|NA|NA|TRBV5-1
CATTAAYQETQYF
TGCGCCACGACAGCAGCGTACCAAGAGACCCAGTACTTC
>TRBJ2-2|NA|NA|TRBV19
CASSNLEGMGELFF
TGTGCCAGTAGTAATTTAGAAGGGATGGGGGAGCTGTTTTTT
>TRBJ1-4|NA|NA|TRBV4-1
CASSQEGQDLAATNEKLFF
TGCGCCAGCAGCCAAGAAGGTCAAGACTTAGCGGCAACTAATGAAAAACTGTTTTTT
>TRBJ1-6|NA|NA|TRBV30
CAWKGGNSPLHF
TGTGCCTGGAAAGGGGGTAATTCACCCCTCCACTTT
>TRBJ1-1|NA|NA|TRBV6-5
CASSYFRNEGDTEAFF
TGTGCCAGCAGTTACTTTCGAAACGAGGGGGATACTGAAGCTTTCTTT
>TRBJ2-1|TRBD2|NA|TRBV5-1
CASSSQTSGNNEQFF
TGCGCCAGCAGCTCTCAGACTAGCGGGAACAATGAGCAGTTCTTC
>TRBJ1-4|NA|NA|TRBV4-2
CASSQERGEGEKLFF
TGTGCCAGCAGCCAAGAGAGGGGCGAAGGTGAAAAACTGTTTTTT
>TRBJ1-1|TRBD1|NA|TRBV7-9
CASSLGTGVNTEAFF
TGTGCCAGCAGCTTAGGGACAGGGGTGAACACTGAAGCTTTCTTT
>TRBJ1-1|NA|NA|TRBV7-9
CASSLAGVWCMNTEAFF
TGTGCCAGCAGCTTAGCGGGGGTGTGGTGCATGAACACTGAAGCTTTCTTT
>TRBJ1-1|NA|once|TRBV5-6
CASSLGSTEAFF
TGTGCCAGCAGCTTGGGAAGTACTGAAGCTTTCTTT
>TRBJ2-7|NA|NA|TRBV28
CASSLSGNSYEQYF
TGTGCCAGCAGTTTATCTGGGAACTCCTACGAGCAGTACTTC
>TRBJ2-2|NA|NA|TRBV7-6
CASSLGGLAGELFF
TGTGCCAGCAGCTTAGGGGGGCTGGCCGGGGAGCTGTTTTTT
>TRBJ1-4|NA|NA|TRBV5-4
CASSQGGTHEKLFF
TGTGCCAGCAGCCAAGGGGGAACTCATGAAAAACTGTTTTTT
>TRBJ1-4|NA|NA|TRBV4-1
CASSQDTNLRGAGEKLFF
TGCGCCAGCAGCCAGGATACTAACCTCAGGGGAGCGGGCGAAAAACTGTTTTTT
>TRBJ2-2|NA|NA|TRBV4-3
CASSPQGGSDTGELFF
TGCGCCAGCAGCCCCCAAGGGGGGAGTGACACCGGGGAGCTGTTTTTT
>TRBJ1-5|TRBD1|NA|TRBV6-1
CASSDPGQGGVRQPQHF
TGTGCCAGCAGTGATCCGGGACAGGGGGGAGTGCGTCAGCCCCAGCATTTT
>TRBJ1-5|TRBD1|few|TRBV29-1
CSAKMAGGINQPQHF
TGCAGCGCTAAGATGGCAGGGGGAATCAATCAGCCCCAGCATTTT
>TRBJ2-7|NA|NA|TRBV19
CASASGTYYEQYF
TGTGCCAGTGCCAGCGGGACATACTACGAGCAGTACTTC
>TRBJ1-6|NA|NA|TRBV11-2
CASSLAGDNSPLHF
TGTGCCAGCAGCTTAGCAGGTGATAATTCACCCCTCCACTTT